The clone carrying this TCR beta chain was counted many times. Its antigen is as yet unknown. Amplified material comprised TCR beta CDR3 regions derived from RNA transcripts. The first-round RT-PCR employed HTBI primers together with the Qiagen OneStep RT-PCR kit. A multiplex PCR was then performed as the second round. TCRdb reprocessed the multiplex PCR reads via MiXCR and lists one record per CDR3 protein. The sample shows 1 million to 1.3 million distinct CDR3 sequences, 36% of them seen only once. The data derive from a study of Graves' ophthalmopathy and Graves' hyperthyroidism. The V end was cut by 4 bases, the J end by 2 bases, with 12 bases between. The V gene's germline CDR1 is ENHRY and CDR2 SYGVKD. The CDR3 loop spans 14 amino acids. The diagnosis was founded upon clinical symptoms, serum thyroxine, TRAb, thyroid ultrasound and orbital computed tomography. Study conclusions and caveats: Blood also contained most of the expanded thyroid clonotypes above 0.001 frequency.

The source of this sequence is an adult man with Graves' hyperthyroidism. The V call is TRBV10-3, the J call TRBJ2-7, with D perhaps matching TRBD1 or TRBD2 (5 bases each). The sample comprised peripheral blood or thyroid tissue (not recorded which). Here the CDR3 reads CAISVRDQTYEQYF. CDR3 coding DNA: TGTGCCATCAGTGTCCGGGACCAGACCTACGAGCAGTACTTC.